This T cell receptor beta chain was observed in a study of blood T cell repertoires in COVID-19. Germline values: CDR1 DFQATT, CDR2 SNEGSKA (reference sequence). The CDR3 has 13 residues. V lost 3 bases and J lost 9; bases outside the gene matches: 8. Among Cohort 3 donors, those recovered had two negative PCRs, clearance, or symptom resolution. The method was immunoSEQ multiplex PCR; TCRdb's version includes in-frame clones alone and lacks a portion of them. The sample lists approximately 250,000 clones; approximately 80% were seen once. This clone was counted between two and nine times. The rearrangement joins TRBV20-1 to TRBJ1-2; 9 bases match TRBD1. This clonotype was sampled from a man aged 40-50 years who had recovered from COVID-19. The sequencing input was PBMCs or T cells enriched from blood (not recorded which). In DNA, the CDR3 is TGCAGTGCTAGTCACAGGGGGCAAGGTAGCTACACCTTC. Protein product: CSASHRGQGSYTF.